The TCR beta chain described here comes from a study of cytomegalovirus exposure and HLA in healthy donors. The PCR had 60 Vbeta and 13 Jbeta primers. Method: immunoSEQ multiplex PCR; TCRdb's copy keeps in-frame clones and lacks some. The sample includes over 95,000 clones, around 76% of them seen just once. V lost 6 bases to trimming and J lost 9 bases, with 18 bases between them. Germline values: CDR1 WSHSY, CDR2 SAAADI. The CDR3 has 15 residues. The specimen sequenced was PBMCs. This TCR came from a woman aged 40-49 years in good health and CMV-seropositive. The V gene is TRBV10-2, the J gene TRBJ1-6; D ambiguous. The CDR3 DNA reads TGCGCCAGCAGCCTTACCTCGGGAAAAGGTTCACCCCTCCACTTT. Amino acid sequence: CASSLTSGKGSPLHF.